This T cell receptor (beta chain) was identified in a study of shared clonotypes between healthy human individuals. This CDR3 contains 16 residues. Germline assignment: CDR1 SGHTA and CDR2 FQGTGA. Deletions cut 5 bases from V and 0 bases from J, with 11 bases between. TCRdb's table, derived via immunoSEQ multiplex PCR, lists solely in-frame clones and lacks some. The table records about 2 million clones, around 95% of them present only once. The sequence derives from a man aged 18 to 30 in good health. The sequenced sample was naive CD4+ T cells sorted from blood. Indicated subset: CD45RA+ positively selected. This chain connects TRBV7-3 to TRBJ1-6, with D tentatively TRBD1 (5 bases). In DNA, the CDR3 is TGTGCCAGCAGCCTCGTGGGGCGCTCCTATAATTCACCCCTCCACTTT. Its protein product is CASSLVGRSYNSPLHF.